The rows below give T cell receptor beta chains drawn from one sample of a study of regulatory dendritic cells for organ transplantation. The assay was immunoSEQ multiplex PCR, and TCRdb's table has in-frame clones only and misses some. The repertoire includes some 13,000 clones, around two thirds of them detected once, and 0.55% to 0.75% sits in the top ten. These TCRs are of unknown antigen specificity. Sequencing was carried out using naive CD4+ T cells from blood cultured with regulatory dendritic cells. These TCRs come from a human donor in good health. CDR3s include the opening cysteine and the closing phenylalanine or tryptophan. The order of the fields is V gene, CDR3 length, CDR3 protein.

v_gene: TRBV6-5; len: 14; CDR3aa: CASSPLGSSYEQYF
v_gene: TRBV7-9; len: 13; CDR3aa: CASSFRGLNGYTF
v_gene: TRBV4-3; len: 13; CDR3aa: CASSRESTDTQYF
v_gene: TRBV5-1; len: 17; CDR3aa: CASSRTPPGQGYNEQFF
v_gene: TRBV7-9; len: 13; CDR3aa: CASSERREAEAFF
v_gene: TRBV7-8; len: 13; CDR3aa: CASSFNRQETQYF
v_gene: TRBV7-8; len: 15; CDR3aa: CASSLGTGVNTEAFF
v_gene: TRBV7-9; len: 13; CDR3aa: CASSLAGGRGYTF
v_gene: TRBV18; len: 14; CDR3aa: CASSPPAGGETQYF
v_gene: TRBV19; len: 12; CDR3aa: CASSIDSGELFF
v_gene: TRBV23-1; len: 15; CDR3aa: CASSQSQLPFFGDTF
v_gene: TRBV19; len: 16; CDR3aa: CASSPTDRGSGNTIYF
v_gene: TRBV9; len: 16; CDR3aa: CASSVGVLGPGNTIYF
v_gene: TRBV2; len: 14; CDR3aa: CASSEGTGVEKLFF
v_gene: TRBV19; len: 12; CDR3aa: CASKDRAYGYTF
v_gene: TRBV2; len: 15; CDR3aa: CASRGRTGRTGELFF
v_gene: TRBV6-5; len: 15; CDR3aa: CASSRPGVLNTEAFF
v_gene: TRBV11-2; len: 14; CDR3aa: CASSIRGSNQPQHF
v_gene: TRBV6-5; len: 13; CDR3aa: CASSSQGVYGYTF
v_gene: TRBV10-3; len: 15; CDR3aa: CAISESDRVGSPLHF
v_gene: TRBV30; len: 16; CDR3aa: CAWSKGTGKEGYGYTF
v_gene: TRBV12-5; len: 14; CDR3aa: CASGLTGGGYGYTF
v_gene: TRBV2; len: 15; CDR3aa: CASSEFQGYGGELFF
v_gene: TRBV7-2; len: 15; CDR3aa: CASSPRDRGQNEQFF
v_gene: TRBV5-1; len: 17; CDR3aa: CASRELGLSRRNYGYTF
v_gene: TRBV6-1; len: 14; CDR3aa: CASRQGGNTDTQYF
v_gene: TRBV5-4; len: 16; CDR3aa: CASRLGLSGGAYEQFF
v_gene: TRBV5-6; len: 15; CDR3aa: CASSSAGTGGEKLFF
v_gene: TRBV29-1; len: 14; CDR3aa: CSVEGVRGNTEAFF